The sequence of this T cell receptor (beta chain) was determined in a study of cytomegalovirus exposure and HLA in healthy donors. This CDR3 has 15 amino acids. Germline V gene sequence: CDR1 SNHLY, CDR2 FYNNEI. J gave up 1 base and V 4 bases, and 3 bases lay outside the gene matches. PCR primers comprised 60 Vbeta and 13 Jbeta primers. Generated by immunoSEQ multiplex PCR, the TCRdb table keeps only in-frame clones and is missing some. The data hold just over 150,000 clones, with around 78% observed a single time. The receptor comes from a woman in her thirties or forties in good health and CMV-seronegative. Sample: PBMCs. This chain connects TRBV2 to TRBJ2-3; 9 bases map to TRBD2. CDR3 amino acids: CASSASGVRTDTQYF. Here the CDR3 DNA reads TGTGCCAGCAGTGCTAGCGGGGTGCGCACAGATACGCAGTATTTT.